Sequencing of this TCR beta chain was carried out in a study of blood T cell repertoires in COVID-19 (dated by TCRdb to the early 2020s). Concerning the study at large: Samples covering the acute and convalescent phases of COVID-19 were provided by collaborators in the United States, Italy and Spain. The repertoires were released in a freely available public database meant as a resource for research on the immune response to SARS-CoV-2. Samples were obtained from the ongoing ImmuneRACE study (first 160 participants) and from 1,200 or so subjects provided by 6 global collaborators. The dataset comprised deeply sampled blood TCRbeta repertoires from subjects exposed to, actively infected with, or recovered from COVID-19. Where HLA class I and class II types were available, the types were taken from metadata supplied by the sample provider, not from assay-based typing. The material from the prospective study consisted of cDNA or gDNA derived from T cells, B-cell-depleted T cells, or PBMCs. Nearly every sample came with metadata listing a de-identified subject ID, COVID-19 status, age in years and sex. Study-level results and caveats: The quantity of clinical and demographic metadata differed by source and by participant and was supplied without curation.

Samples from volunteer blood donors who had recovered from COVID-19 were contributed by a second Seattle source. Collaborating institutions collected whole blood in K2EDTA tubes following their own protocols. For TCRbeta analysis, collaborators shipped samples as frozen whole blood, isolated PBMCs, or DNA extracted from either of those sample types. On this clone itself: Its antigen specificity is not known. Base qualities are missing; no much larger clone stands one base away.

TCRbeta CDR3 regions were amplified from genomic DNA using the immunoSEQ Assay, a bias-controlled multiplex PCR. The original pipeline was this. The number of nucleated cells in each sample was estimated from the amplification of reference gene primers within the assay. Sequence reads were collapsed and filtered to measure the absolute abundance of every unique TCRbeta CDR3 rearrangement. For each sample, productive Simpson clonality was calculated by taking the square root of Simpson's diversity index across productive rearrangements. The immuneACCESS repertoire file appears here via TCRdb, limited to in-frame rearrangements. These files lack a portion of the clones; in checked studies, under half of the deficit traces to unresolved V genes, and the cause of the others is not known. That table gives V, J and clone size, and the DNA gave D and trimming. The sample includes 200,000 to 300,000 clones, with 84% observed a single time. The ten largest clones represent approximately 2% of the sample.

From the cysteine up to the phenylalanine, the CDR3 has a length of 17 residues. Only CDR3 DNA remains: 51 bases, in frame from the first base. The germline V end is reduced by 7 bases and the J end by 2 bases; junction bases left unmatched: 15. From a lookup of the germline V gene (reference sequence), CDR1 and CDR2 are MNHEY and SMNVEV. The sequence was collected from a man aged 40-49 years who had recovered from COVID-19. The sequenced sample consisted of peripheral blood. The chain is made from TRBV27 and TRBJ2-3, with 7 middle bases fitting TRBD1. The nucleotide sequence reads TGTGCCAGCACCACTCCAGGGGGTGAACATTTCACAGATACGCAGTATTTT. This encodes CASTTPGGEHFTDTQYF.